The 29 T cell receptor beta chains in this list originate from one sample, sequenced in a study of blood T cell repertoires in COVID-19. Data came from immunoSEQ multiplex PCR; TCRdb stores just in-frame clones and leaves some out. Among roughly 100,000 clones listed, about 88% were seen once. The material sequenced was peripheral blood. These receptors were obtained from a human donor in a cohort sampled during active COVID-19.

This sequence joins TRBV6-1 and TRBJ2-1, with D possibly being TRBD2 (7 bases). The V end was cut by 2 bases, the J end by 6 bases, with 23 bases between. CDR1 is MNHNS, CDR2 SASEGT, per germline. This CDR3 contains 18 residues. In DNA, the CDR3 is TGTGCCAGCAGTGAATGGTCGGGGCTCGCGGGGGCCTCCAATGAGCAGTTCTTC. This codes for CASSEWSGLAGASNEQFF.

The rearrangement uses TRBV5-5 and TRBJ2-7; D is perhaps TRBD1 (6 bases). V lost 3 bases, J lost 2 bases, and 12 bases lay in between. The CDR3 has 14 residues. Germline values: CDR1 SGHKS, CDR2 YYEKEE (reference sequence). Here the CDR3 reads CASSSTGTAYEQYF. For the CDR3, the DNA is TGTGCCAGCAGCTCGACAGGAACGGCCTACGAGCAGTACTTC.

This clone was recorded only once. This CDR3 reads CASKASGGLRETQYF. The CDR3 nucleotides read TGTGCCAGCAAGGCTAGCGGGGGGTTACGGGAGACCCAGTACTTC. The gene calls are TRBV28 and TRBJ2-5, with 11 bases lining up with TRBD2. The junction had 9 bases not matched to a gene; V was cut back by 7 bases and J by 5 bases. Germline values: CDR1 MDHEN, CDR2 SYDVKM. The CDR3 contains 15 residues.

This chain connects TRBV18 to TRBJ2-1; 12 nucleotides agree with TRBD1. V lost 5 bases to trimming and J lost 4 bases; unmatched junction nucleotides: 3. Per germline, CDR1 KGHSH and CDR2 LQKENI. The CDR3 totals 15 residues. CDR3 coding DNA: TGTGCCAGCTCATCGGGACAGGGGGCTTACAATGAGCAGTTCTTC. Its protein is CASSSGQGAYNEQFF.

The chain employs TRBV15 and TRBJ2-1, with 8 bases matching TRBD2. After removal of 5 bases from V and 6 bases from J, the junction contained 12 bases not matched to a gene. The CDR3 has 16 residues. Germline assignment: CDR1 LNHNV and CDR2 YYDKDF (reference sequence). The CDR3 nucleotides are TGTGCCACCAGCCAGACCGGGACTAGAGACTTCAATGAGCAGTTCTTC. Its protein is CATSQTGTRDFNEQFF.

The chain joins TRBV7-9 to TRBJ2-7; TRBD1 might be the D (7 bases). The CDR3 length is 14 residues. CDR1 is SEHNR, CDR2 FQNEAQ, per germline (reference sequence). Deletions cut 3 bases from V and 6 bases from J, with 15 bases between. In DNA, the CDR3 is TGTGCCAGCAGCTTCTCAGGGGGACTTCTCGAGCAGTACTTC. Encoded protein: CASSFSGGLLEQYF.

The chain carries TRBV4-2 and TRBJ1-5; tentatively, D is TRBD1 (6 bases). The CDR3 is 16 residues long. Deletions cut 0 bases from V and 4 bases from J, with 13 bases between. CDR1 is LGHNA and CDR2 is YNFKEQ in the germline V gene. CDR3: CASSQDSGESNQPQHF. DNA of the CDR3: TGTGCCAGCAGCCAAGATTCAGGGGAGAGTAATCAGCCCCAGCATTTT.

The genes are TRBV6-5 and TRBJ2-7; 12 bases match TRBD1. In germline, CDR1 is MNHEY, CDR2 SVGAGI. The CDR3 contains 15 residues. The V segment lost 4 bases and the J segment 2 bases; nucleotides outside the gene matches: 3. CDR3 amino acids: CASSFRDRGPYEQYF. The CDR3 nucleotides are TGTGCCAGCAGTTTCCGGGACAGGGGGCCCTACGAGCAGTACTTC.

The chain couples TRBV3-1 (or the pseudogene TRBV3-2) to TRBJ1-2, with 8 nucleotides matching TRBD1. Trimming removed 0 bases from V and 7 bases from J; junction bases left unmatched: 10. Germline CDR1 and CDR2: LGHDT and YNNKEL (reference sequence). The CDR3 runs to 16 residues. CDR3: CASSQDGTTGASGYTF. The DNA for the CDR3 is TGTGCCAGCAGCCAAGACGGAACGACAGGGGCGTCTGGCTACACCTTC.

This clone showed up just a few times. The rearrangement links TRBV6-2 or TRBV6-3 to TRBJ2-2; D unresolved. Germline V gene sequence: CDR1 MNHEY, CDR2 SVGEGT. With 0 bases removed from V and 6 bases from J, the gap between germline ends came to 20 bases. The CDR3 is made up of 18 amino acids. CDR3 in DNA: TGTGCCAGCAGTTACTCGATTCGGAGTCTTCAAGGTCCCGGGGAGCTGTTTTTT. This encodes CASSYSIRSLQGPGELFF.

This chain connects TRBV5-1 to TRBJ2-3; possible D gene TRBD2, 7 bases. Trimming removed 4 bases from V and 4 bases from J, with 19 bases in between. Germline CDR1 SGHRS, CDR2 YFSETQ. CDR3 size: 16 residues. Here the CDR3 DNA reads TGCGCCAGCAGCCGGCGGGGGCTGTTGGAGGCAGATACGCAGTATTTT. It specifies CASSRRGLLEADTQYF.

The J gene is TRBJ2-3, the V gene TRBV3-1 (or the pseudogene TRBV3-2); no clear D gene. Per germline, CDR1 LGHDT and CDR2 YNNKEL (reference sequence). CDR3 length: 13 amino acids. V was clipped by 4 bases and J by 6 bases, with 11 bases between them. CDR3 residues: CASSRPNGDTQYF. The CDR3, as DNA: TGTGCCAGCAGCCGTCCCAACGGGGATACGCAGTATTTT.

V is TRBV6-5 and J is TRBJ1-6; no definite D call. With 2 bases removed from V and 5 bases from J, the gap between germline ends came to 7 bases. CDR3 length: 14 residues. Germline lookup yields CDR1 MNHEY and CDR2 SVGAGI. The DNA for the CDR3 is TGTGCCAGCAGTTACCTCGAGGATAATTCACCCCTCCACTTT. The encoded protein is CASSYLEDNSPLHF.

CDR3 DNA: TGTGCCAGCAGCAACTCTTCCGGGACAGGGGGCGTATACGAGCAGTACTTC. It codes for CASSNSSGTGGVYEQYF. The V call is TRBV21-1, the J call TRBJ2-7; TRBD1 is taken as the D call from the table, unchecked against the DNA. TRBV21-1 is reported as a pseudogene. The length of the CDR3 is 17 residues.

The CDR3 region has the DNA TGCGCCAGCAGCTTAGCTCCAACTGGAAACACCATATATTTT. Translating it yields CASSLAPTGNTIYF. The gene calls are TRBV5-1 and TRBJ1-3; D unresolved. This CDR3 spans 14 amino acids. Trimming removed 2 bases at V and 2 bases at J, with 8 bases between. Germline loops: CDR1 SGHRS, CDR2 YFSETQ.

The V gene is TRBV6-5, the J gene TRBJ1-1; the D is unclear. Per the germline V gene, CDR1 is MNHEY and CDR2 is SVGAGI. V shed 5 bases and J shed 0 bases, with 7 bases lying between them. This CDR3 region has 13 residues. The CDR3 is CASSMTLNTEAFF. CDR3 DNA: TGTGCCAGCAGTATGACACTGAACACTGAAGCTTTCTTT.

In the case of this clone: The junction departs from the called germline gene at one end, perhaps through a read error. The chain joins TRBV12-3 or TRBV12-4 to TRBJ1-2; D might be TRBD1 (5 bases). The CDR3 has 13 residues. The CDR3: CASTLVGGEGYTF. The DNA of the CDR3 is TGTGCCAGCACTTTAGTGGGGGGGGAAGGCTACACCTTC.

The V call is TRBV19, the J call TRBJ2-2; 7 bases are a match to TRBD2. CDR1 is LNHDA and CDR2 is SQIVND in the germline V gene (reference sequence). This CDR3 is built from 15 residues. V gave up 7 bases and J gave up 0 bases; unmatched junction bases: 5. The CDR3 is CASKDSGPNTGELFF. The CDR3 bases are TGTGCCAGTAAAGATAGCGGGCCGAACACCGGGGAGCTGTTTTTT. Drawing the rest from reference TRBV19 and TRBJ2-2, the complete variable domain is DGGITQSPKYLFRKEGQNVTLSCEQNLNHDAMYWYRQDPGQGLRLIYYSQIVNDFQKGDIAEGYSVSREKKESFPLTVTSAQKNPTAFYLCASKDSGPNTGELFFGEGSRLTVL.

This chain uses TRBV10-3 with TRBJ1-5; 7 bases fit TRBD1. Germline CDR1 is ENHRY and CDR2 is SYGVKD. The CDR3 is made up of 16 amino acids. Unmatched junction bases numbered 10, after V lost 8 bases and J lost 0 bases. The DNA of the CDR3 is TGTGCCATCTCAGGGACAGAATTAGTTAGCAATCAGCCCCAGCATTTT. Its translation is CAISGTELVSNQPQHF.

The chain joins TRBV25-1 to TRBJ1-5, with D unclear. Germline V gene lookup returns CDR1 MGHDK and CDR2 SYGVNS. The ends were cut back, 2 bases at V and 9 bases at J, with 11 bases in the middle. The length of the CDR3 is 13 residues. The CDR3 sequence is CASSERRGGPQHF. The CDR3 coding sequence is TGTGCCAGCAGTGAACGGCGGGGTGGGCCCCAGCATTTT. Using reference TRBV25-1 and TRBJ1-5 for the parts outside the CDR3, the full variable domain is EADIYQTPRYLVIGTGKKITLECSQTMGHDKMYWYQQDPGMELHLIHYSYGVNSTEKGDLSSESTVSRIRTEHFPLTLESARPSHTSQYLCASSERRGGPQHFGDGTRLSIL.

The chain joins TRBV29-1 to TRBJ2-1; 8 bases are a match to TRBD2. The CDR3 length is 14 residues. V was pared by 4 bases and J by 8 bases, with 10 bases of the junction left unmatched. Germline CDR1 and CDR2: SQVTM and ANQGSEA. This chain's CDR3 is CSVATTGTRDEQFF. CDR3 sequence (DNA): TGCAGCGTTGCGACGACCGGGACTAGGGATGAGCAGTTCTTC.

The genes are TRBV28 and TRBJ2-4; tentatively, D is TRBD1 (6 bases). The germline V gene encodes CDR1 MDHEN and CDR2 SYDVKM. Trimming shortened V by 5 bases and J by 1 base, and 15 bases separated the two germline ends. This CDR3 contains 16 residues. The CDR3 coding sequence is TGTGCCAGCAGTAATCAGGGGCGGTCGGCCAAAAACATTCAGTACTTC. Protein sequence: CASSNQGRSAKNIQYF. Combining the CDR3 with reference TRBV28 and TRBJ2-4 gives the whole variable domain DVKVTQSSRYLVKRTGEKVFLECVQDMDHENMFWYRQDPGLGLRLIYFSYDVKMKEKGDIPEGYSVSREKKERFSLILESASTNQTSMYLCASSNQGRSAKNIQYFGAGTRLSVL.

The genes are TRBV7-9 and TRBJ1-2; the match to TRBD1 covers 10 bases. The length of the CDR3 is 15 residues. Trimming removed 2 bases from V and 6 bases from J; junction bases left unmatched: 6. CDR1 is SEHNR, CDR2 FQNEAQ, per germline (reference sequence). The CDR3 sequence: CASSLQETGGDGYTF. The CDR3, as DNA: TGTGCCAGCAGCTTACAGGAGACAGGGGGCGATGGCTACACCTTC.

This chain joins TRBV24-1 and TRBJ2-1; 12 nucleotides line up with TRBD2. V shed 5 bases and J 7 bases; nucleotides not matched to a gene: 11. Germline V gene sequence: CDR1 KGHDR, CDR2 SFDVKD. This CDR3 contains 17 residues. The CDR3 coding sequence is TGTGCCACCAGTGGACGGACTAGCGGGACGGGGTGGAATGAGCAGTTCTTC. As protein: CATSGRTSGTGWNEQFF.

This clone was observed a handful of times. The rearrangement joins TRBV4-2 to TRBJ2-3; perhaps TRBD2 as D (7 bases). Germline assignment: CDR1 LGHNA and CDR2 YNFKEQ. V lost 0 bases and J lost 1, with 17 bases in between. The CDR3 is 18 amino acids. The CDR3 DNA follows: TGTGCCAGCAGCCAAGAGGGACTACGAACAGGGCGCACAGATACGCAGTATTTT. The encoded protein is CASSQEGLRTGRTDTQYF.

V is TRBV3-1 (or the pseudogene TRBV3-2) and J is TRBJ2-7; 9 positions agree with TRBD1. This CDR3 comprises 16 residues. The germline V gene encodes CDR1 LGHDT and CDR2 YNNKEL (reference sequence). Trimming cost V 4 bases and J 4 bases; bases outside gene matches: 11. CDR3 coding DNA: TGTGCCAGCAGCCCCTTGACAGGGGGTACTGTATACGAGCAGTACTTC. It is translated as CASSPLTGGTVYEQYF.

The chain recombines TRBV7-2 with TRBJ2-2; the match to TRBD1 covers 9 bases. With 3 bases clipped from V and 5 bases from J, the junction kept 4 bases outside the gene matches. Germline V gene lookup returns CDR1 SGHTA and CDR2 FQGNSA. CDR3 length: 15 amino acids. CDR3 nucleotides: TGTGCCAGCAGCTTGACAGGGGGTTTTACCGGGGAGCTGTTTTTT. This encodes CASSLTGGFTGELFF.

J is TRBJ2-7 and V is TRBV6-1, with D possibly TRBD2 on 6 matching bases. The CDR3 is 15 residues long. Trimming removed 1 base at V and 5 bases at J, with 15 bases between. In germline, CDR1 is MNHNS, CDR2 SASEGT. For the CDR3, the DNA is TGTGCCAGCAGTGAAGTAGCGGTGATGGGGGACGAGCAGTACTTC. Protein: CASSEVAVMGDEQYF.

The CDR3: CASSQDSPGLGYGYTF. CDR3 nucleotides: TGCGCCAGCAGCCAAGACTCCCCAGGGTTGGGCTATGGCTACACCTTC. The gene calls are TRBV4-1 and TRBJ1-2; D may be TRBD1 (5 bases). The V gene lost 0 bases and the J gene lost 4 bases, with 15 bases spanning the gap. CDR1 and CDR2 (germline): MGHRA, YSYEKL. The CDR3 contains 16 residues.